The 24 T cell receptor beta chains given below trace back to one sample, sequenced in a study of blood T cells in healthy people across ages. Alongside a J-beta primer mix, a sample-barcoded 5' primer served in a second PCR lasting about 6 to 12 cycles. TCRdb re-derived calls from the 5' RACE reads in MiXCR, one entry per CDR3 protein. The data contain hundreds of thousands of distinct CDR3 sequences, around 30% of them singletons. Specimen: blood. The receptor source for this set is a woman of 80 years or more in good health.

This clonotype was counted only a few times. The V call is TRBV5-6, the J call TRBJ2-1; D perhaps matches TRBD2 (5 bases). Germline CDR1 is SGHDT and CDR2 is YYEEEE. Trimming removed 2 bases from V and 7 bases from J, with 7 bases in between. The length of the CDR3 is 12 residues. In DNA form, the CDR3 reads TGTGCCAGCAGCTTTTCGGGGAATGAGCAGTTCTTC. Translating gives CASSFSGNEQFF.

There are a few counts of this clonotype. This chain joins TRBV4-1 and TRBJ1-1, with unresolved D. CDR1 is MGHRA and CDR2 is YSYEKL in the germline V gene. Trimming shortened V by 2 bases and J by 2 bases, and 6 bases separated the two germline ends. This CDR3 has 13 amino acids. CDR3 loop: CASSQSVNTEAFF. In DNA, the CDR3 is TGCGCCAGCAGCCAAAGCGTTAACACTGAAGCTTTCTTT.

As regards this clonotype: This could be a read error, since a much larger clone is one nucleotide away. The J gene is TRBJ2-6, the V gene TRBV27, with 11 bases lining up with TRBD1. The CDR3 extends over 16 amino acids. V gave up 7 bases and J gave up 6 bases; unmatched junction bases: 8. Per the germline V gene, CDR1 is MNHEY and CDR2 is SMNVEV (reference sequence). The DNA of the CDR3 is TGTGCCAGCAAAGGACAGGGGGCGCCTGTGGCCAACGTCCTGACTTTC. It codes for CASKGQGAPVANVLTF. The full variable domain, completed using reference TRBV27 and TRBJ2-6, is EAQVTQNPRYLITVTGKKLTVTCSQNMNHEYMSWYRQDPGLGLRQIYYSMNVEVTDKGDVPEGYKVSRKEKRNFPLILESPSPNQTSLYFCASKGQGAPVANVLTFGAGSRLTVL.

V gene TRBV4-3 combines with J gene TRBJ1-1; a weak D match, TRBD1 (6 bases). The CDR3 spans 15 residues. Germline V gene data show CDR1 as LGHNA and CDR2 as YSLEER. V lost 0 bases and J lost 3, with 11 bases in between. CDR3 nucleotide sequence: TGCGCCAGCAGCCAAGAGGTGGGGGGGCACACTGAAGCTTTCTTT. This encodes CASSQEVGGHTEAFF.

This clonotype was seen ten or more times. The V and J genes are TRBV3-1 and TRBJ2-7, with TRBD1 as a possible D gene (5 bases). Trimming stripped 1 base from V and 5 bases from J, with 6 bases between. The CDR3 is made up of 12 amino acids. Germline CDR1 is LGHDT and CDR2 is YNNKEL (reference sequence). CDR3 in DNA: TGTGCCAGCAGCCAAGTAGGGGACGAGCAGTACTTC. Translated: CASSQVGDEQYF.

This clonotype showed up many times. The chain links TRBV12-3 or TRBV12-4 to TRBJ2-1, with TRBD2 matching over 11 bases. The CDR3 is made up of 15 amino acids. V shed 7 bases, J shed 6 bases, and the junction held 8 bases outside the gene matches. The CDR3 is CASTIAGGASNEQFF. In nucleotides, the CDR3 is TGTGCCAGCACCATAGCGGGGGGGGCATCCAATGAGCAGTTCTTC.

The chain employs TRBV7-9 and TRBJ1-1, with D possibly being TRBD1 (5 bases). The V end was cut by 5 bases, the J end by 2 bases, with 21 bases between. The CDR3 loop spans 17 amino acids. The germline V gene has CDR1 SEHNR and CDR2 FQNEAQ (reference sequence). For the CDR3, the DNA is TGTGCCAGCAGCCCCCACGGGGGGATAGAGTTAAACACTGAAGCTTTCTTT. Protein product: CASSPHGGIELNTEAFF.

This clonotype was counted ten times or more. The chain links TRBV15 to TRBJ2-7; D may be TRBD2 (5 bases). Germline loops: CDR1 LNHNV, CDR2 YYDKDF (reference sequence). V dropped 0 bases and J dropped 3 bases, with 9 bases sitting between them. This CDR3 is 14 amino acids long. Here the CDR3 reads CATSRDSRGYEQYF. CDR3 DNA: TGTGCCACCAGCAGAGATAGCCGGGGCTACGAGCAGTACTTC.

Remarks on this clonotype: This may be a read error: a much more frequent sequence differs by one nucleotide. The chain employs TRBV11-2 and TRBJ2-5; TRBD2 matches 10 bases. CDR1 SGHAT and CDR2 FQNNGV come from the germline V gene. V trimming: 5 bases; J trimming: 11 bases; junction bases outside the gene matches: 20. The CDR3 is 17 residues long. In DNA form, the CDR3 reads TGTGCCAGCAGCCTTCCCGGGACTAGCGCAGCCTACAATGAGCAGTACTTC. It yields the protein CASSLPGTSAAYNEQYF.

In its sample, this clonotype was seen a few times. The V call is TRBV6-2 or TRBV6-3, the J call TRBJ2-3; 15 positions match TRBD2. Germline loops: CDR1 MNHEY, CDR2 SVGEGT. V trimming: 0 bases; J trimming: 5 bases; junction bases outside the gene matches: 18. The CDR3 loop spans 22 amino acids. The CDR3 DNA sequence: TGTGCCAGCAGTTACTCCACCGGGACTAGCGGGGGGAGAAAGTCTTTTGGAGATACGCAGTATTTT. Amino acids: CASSYSTGTSGGRKSFGDTQYF.

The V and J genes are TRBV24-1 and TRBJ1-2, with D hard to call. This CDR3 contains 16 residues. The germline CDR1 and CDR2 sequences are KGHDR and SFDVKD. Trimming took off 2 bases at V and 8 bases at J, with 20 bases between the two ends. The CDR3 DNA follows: TGTGCCACCAGTGATTCTCCGGGTTCCTCCCGTGGAGGCTACACCTTC. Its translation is CATSDSPGSSRGGYTF.

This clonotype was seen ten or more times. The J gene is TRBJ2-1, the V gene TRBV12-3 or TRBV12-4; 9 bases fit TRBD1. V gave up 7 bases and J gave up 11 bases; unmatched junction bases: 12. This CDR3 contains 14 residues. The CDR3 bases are TGTGCCAGCACCCTAACTCGACAGGGGGGACAGCAGTTCTTC. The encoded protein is CASTLTRQGGQQFF.

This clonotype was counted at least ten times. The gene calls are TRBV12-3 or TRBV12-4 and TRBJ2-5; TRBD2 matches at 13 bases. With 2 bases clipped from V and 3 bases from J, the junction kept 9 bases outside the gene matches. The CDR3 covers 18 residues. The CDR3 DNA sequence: TGTGCCAGCAGTTTATCCCCAGGGACTAGCGGGGTAAAAGAGACCCAGTACTTC. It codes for CASSLSPGTSGVKETQYF.

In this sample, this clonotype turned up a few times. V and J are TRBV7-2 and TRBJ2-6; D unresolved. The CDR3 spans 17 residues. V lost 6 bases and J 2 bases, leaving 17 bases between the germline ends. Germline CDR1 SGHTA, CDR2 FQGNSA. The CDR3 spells CASRRSPGSPGANVLTF. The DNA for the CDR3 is TGTGCCAGCAGGCGGAGCCCGGGTAGTCCTGGGGCCAACGTCCTGACTTTC. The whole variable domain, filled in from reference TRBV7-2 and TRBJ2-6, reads GAGVSQSPSNKVTEKGKDVELRCDPISGHTALYWYRQSLGQGLEFLIYFQGNSAPDKSGLPSDRFSAERTGGSVSTLTIQRTQQEDSAVYLCASRRSPGSPGANVLTFGAGSRLTVL.

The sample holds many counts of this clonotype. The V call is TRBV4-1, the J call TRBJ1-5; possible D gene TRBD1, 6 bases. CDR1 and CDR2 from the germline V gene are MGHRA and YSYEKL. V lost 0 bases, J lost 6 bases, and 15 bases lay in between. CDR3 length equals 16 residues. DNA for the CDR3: TGCGCCAGCAGCCAAGAGGAAACAGGGAGCGGTCAGCCCCAGCATTTT. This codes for CASSQEETGSGQPQHF.

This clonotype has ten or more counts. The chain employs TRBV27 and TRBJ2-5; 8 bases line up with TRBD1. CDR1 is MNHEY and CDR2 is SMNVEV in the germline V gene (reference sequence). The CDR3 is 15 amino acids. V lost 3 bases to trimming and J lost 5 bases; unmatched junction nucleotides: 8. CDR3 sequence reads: CASSFGTGGWETQYF. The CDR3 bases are TGTGCCAGCAGTTTTGGGACAGGAGGATGGGAGACCCAGTACTTC.

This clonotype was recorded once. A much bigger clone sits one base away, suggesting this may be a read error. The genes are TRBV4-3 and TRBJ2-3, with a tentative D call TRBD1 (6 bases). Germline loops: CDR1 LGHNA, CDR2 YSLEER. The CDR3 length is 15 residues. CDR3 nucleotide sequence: TGCGCCAGCAGCCAAAGATCCCCAGGGGCAGATATGCAGTATTTT. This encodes CASSQRSPGADMQYF.

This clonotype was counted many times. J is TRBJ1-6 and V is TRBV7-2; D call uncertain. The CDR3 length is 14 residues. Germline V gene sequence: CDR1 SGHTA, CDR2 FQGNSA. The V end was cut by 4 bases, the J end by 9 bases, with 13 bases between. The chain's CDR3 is CASSSGLGVSPLHF. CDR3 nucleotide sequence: TGTGCCAGCAGCTCTGGCCTCGGGGTTTCACCCCTCCACTTT.

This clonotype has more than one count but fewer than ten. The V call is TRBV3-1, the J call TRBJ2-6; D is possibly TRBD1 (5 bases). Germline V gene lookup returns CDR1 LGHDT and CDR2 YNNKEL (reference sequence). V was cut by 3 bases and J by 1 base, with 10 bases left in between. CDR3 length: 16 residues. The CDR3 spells CASSHRVFSGANVLTF. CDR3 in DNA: TGTGCCAGCAGCCACAGGGTTTTTTCTGGGGCCAACGTCCTGACTTTC. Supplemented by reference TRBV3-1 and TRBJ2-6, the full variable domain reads DTAVSQTPKYLVTQMGNDKSIKCEQNLGHDTMYWYKQDSKKFLKIMFSYNNKELIINETVPNRFSPKSPDKAHLNLHINSLELGDSAVYFCASSHRVFSGANVLTFGAGSRLTVL.

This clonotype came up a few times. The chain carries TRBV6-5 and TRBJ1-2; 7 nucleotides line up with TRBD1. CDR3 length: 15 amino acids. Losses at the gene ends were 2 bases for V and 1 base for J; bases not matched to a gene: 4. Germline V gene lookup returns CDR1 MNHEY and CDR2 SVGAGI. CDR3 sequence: CASSYHSGGNYGYTF. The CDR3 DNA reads TGTGCCAGCAGTTACCACTCAGGGGGTAACTATGGCTACACCTTC.

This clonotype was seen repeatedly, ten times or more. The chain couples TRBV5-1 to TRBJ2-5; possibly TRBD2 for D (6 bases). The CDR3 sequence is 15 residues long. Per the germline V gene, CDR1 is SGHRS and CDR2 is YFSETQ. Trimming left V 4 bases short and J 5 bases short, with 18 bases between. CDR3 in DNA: TGCGCCAGCAGCCCGGGGTCGGCGGGGTCGGAGACCCAGTACTTC. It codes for CASSPGSAGSETQYF.

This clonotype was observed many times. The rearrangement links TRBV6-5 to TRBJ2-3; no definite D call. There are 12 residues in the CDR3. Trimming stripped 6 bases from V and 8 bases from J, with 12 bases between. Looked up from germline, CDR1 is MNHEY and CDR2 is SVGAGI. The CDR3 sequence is CASSPRLGTQYF. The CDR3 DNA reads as TGTGCCAGCAGCCCTCGGTTGGGTACGCAGTATTTT.

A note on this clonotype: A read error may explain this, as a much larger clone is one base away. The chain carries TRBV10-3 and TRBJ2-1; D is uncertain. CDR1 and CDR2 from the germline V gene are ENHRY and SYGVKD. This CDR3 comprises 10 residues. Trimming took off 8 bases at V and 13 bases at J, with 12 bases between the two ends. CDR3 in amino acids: CAIGQETQFF. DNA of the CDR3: TGTGCCATCGGCCAAGAGACCCAGTTCTTC.

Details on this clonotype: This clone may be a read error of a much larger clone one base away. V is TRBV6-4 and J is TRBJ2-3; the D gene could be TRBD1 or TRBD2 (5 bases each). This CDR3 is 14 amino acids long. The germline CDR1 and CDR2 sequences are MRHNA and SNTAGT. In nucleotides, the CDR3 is TGTGCCAGCAGGGACTGGGACCACACAGATACGCAGTATTTT. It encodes CASRDWDHTDTQYF.